The clone carrying this T cell receptor beta chain was counted a few times. Its antigen is still unknown. The source of the sample is a study of blood T cells in healthy people across ages. Across the whole study: Capture via template switching afforded approximately one barcoded beta molecule per two T cells. The study's findings and limits: It was held that diversity estimates obtained from one million T cells represented underestimates. The donors' CMV status was not determined, possibly confounding changes in expanded clonotypes.

Then a second PCR, running about 7 to 11 cycles, was carried out with a sample-barcoded 5' primer and a J-beta primer mix. In TCRdb, the 5' RACE reads were re-called with MiXCR into one record per CDR3 protein. This sample has roughly 680,000 distinct CDR3 sequences; 49% occur once, and the top ten carry roughly a third. This CDR3 has 17 residues. Germline lookup yields CDR1 SGDLS and CDR2 YYNGEE. V was shortened by 4 bases and J by 1 base, with 19 bases between the two germline ends. The study isolated at least 6 million PBMCs from each sample. What was sequenced was blood. The receptor's source is a woman in her fifties or sixties in good health. This rearrangement joins TRBV9 to TRBJ2-3; tentatively, D is TRBD2 (6 bases). CDR3 residues: CASSHSQSEGRTDTQYF. Written as DNA, the CDR3 is TGTGCCAGCAGCCACTCTCAATCGGAGGGCCGCACAGATACGCAGTATTTT.